The clone carrying this TCR beta chain showed up just once. Its antigen is undetermined. Ahead of sequencing, the ViraFEST assay grew antigen-specific CD4+ T cells using viral peptide pools. CD4+ T cells were isolated after less than 13 days of culture. This specimen belongs to a study of vaccination effects on CD4 cells after COVID-19. Clones were read by immunoSEQ multiplex PCR, and TCRdb kept only the in-frame ones, dropping some. The data contain some 11,000 clones, around 70% of them singletons. The V and J ends lost 1 base and 2 bases respectively, with 8 bases between them. Per germline, CDR1 LGHDT and CDR2 YNNKEL (reference sequence). CDR3 length equals 14 residues.

Sequencing was performed on CD4+ T cells from PBMCs cultured with HCoV-229E spike peptides, taken before COVID-19 vaccination. The J gene is TRBJ1-2, the V gene TRBV3-1 (or the pseudogene TRBV3-2); D is possibly TRBD1 (6 bases). The receptor's source is a human donor who received a COVID-19 vaccine. The chain's CDR3 is CASSQGQGNYGYTF. The CDR3 coding sequence is TGTGCCAGCAGCCAAGGCCAGGGGAACTATGGCTACACCTTC.